This TCR beta chain originates from a study of T cells in Graves' hyperthyroidism and ophthalmopathy. Overall study findings and caveats: Among thyroid clonotypes expanded above 0.001, most also appeared in blood.

The CDR3 covers 16 residues. Trimming cost V 4 bases and J 0 bases, with 13 bases left between them. Looked up from germline, CDR1 is ENHRY and CDR2 is SYGVKD. Turning to this clonotype: Its cognate antigen is unknown.

It was RNA transcripts that yielded the amplified TCR beta CDR3 regions. RT-PCR in the first round (using the HTBI primer set) targeted the TCR CDR3. TCRdb reprocessed the multiplex PCR reads with MiXCR, giving one entry per CDR3 protein. Of 500,000 to 750,000 distinct CDR3 sequences listed, 14% were seen once; the top ten hold less than 9%. This chain links TRBV10-3 with TRBJ1-3; unclear D gene. The receptor's source is a woman aged 18-29 years with Graves' ophthalmopathy. Sequenced: blood. CDR3: CAISGSQAISGNTIYF. The CDR3 DNA sequence: TGTGCCATCAGTGGGTCGCAGGCTATCTCTGGAAACACCATATATTTT.